Presented here are 29 T cell receptor beta chains from one specimen sequenced in a study of T-cell reconstitution after alpha-beta-depleted transplantation in children. The authors prepared the TCRbeta library with unique molecular identifiers. TCRdb analysed the PCR reads with MiXCR anew, one entry per CDR3 protein. The repertoire holds around 680,000 distinct CDR3 sequences, roughly 17% seen once, with 1.1% in the top ten. Source: PBMCs from the stem cell graft donor, taken from the stem cell graft. These receptor sequences come from a human donor who donated a stem cell graft to a child with acute myeloid leukemia.

This chain joins TRBV20-1 and TRBJ1-6; no definite D call. Germline assignment: CDR1 DFQATT and CDR2 SNEGSKA (reference sequence). The CDR3 spans 14 residues. Trimming stripped 6 bases from V and 8 bases from J, with 17 bases between. CDR3 sequence: CSAPQEGSDSPLHF. The CDR3 DNA follows: TGCAGTGCCCCGCAGGAGGGATCGGATTCACCCCTCCACTTT.

In its sample, this clonotype was seen many times. The chain links TRBV7-8 to TRBJ1-2; 8 bases are shared with TRBD1. J lost 4 bases, V lost 0 bases, and 10 bases had no gene match. The CDR3 contains 17 residues. Germline values: CDR1 SGHVS, CDR2 FQNEAQ. CDR3 protein: CASSLASQGAYVYGYTF. In nucleotides, the CDR3 is TGTGCCAGCAGCTTAGCGAGTCAGGGGGCGTACGTCTATGGCTACACCTTC.

A few counts support this clonotype. The rearrangement uses TRBV6-5 and TRBJ2-3; D is ambiguous. The V gene's germline CDR1 is MNHEY and CDR2 SVGAGI. The CDR3 contains 16 residues. V lost 0 bases and J lost 0, with 10 bases in between. CDR3 residues: CASSYSGSASTDTQYF. The CDR3 nucleotides are TGTGCCAGCAGTTACTCGGGCTCAGCTAGCACAGATACGCAGTATTTT.

This clonotype was counted at least ten times. The chain carries TRBV20-1 and TRBJ2-5; the D is unclear. The V and J ends lost 6 bases and 9 bases respectively, with 11 bases between them. The CDR3 has 10 amino acids. Germline-derived CDR1 and CDR2 are DFQATT and SNEGSKA (reference sequence). CDR3 residues: CSALEVAQYF. As DNA, the CDR3 is TGCAGTGCCCTTGAGGTGGCCCAGTACTTC.

This clonotype was seen only a few times. This rearrangement joins TRBV6-5 to TRBJ2-3, with D perhaps matching TRBD1 or TRBD2 (6 bases each). CDR1 is MNHEY and CDR2 is SVGAGI in the germline V gene. V lost 2 bases to trimming and J lost 3 bases, with 9 bases between them. This CDR3 comprises 14 residues. CDR3 loop: CASSYEGGTDTQYF. The CDR3 DNA reads TGTGCCAGCAGTTACGAGGGGGGAACAGATACGCAGTATTTT.

This chain joins TRBV5-5 and TRBJ2-7, with 9 nucleotides matching TRBD1. V trimming: 2 bases; J trimming: 3 bases; junction bases outside the gene matches: 9. This CDR3 is built from 16 residues. Germline V lookup: CDR1 SGHKS, CDR2 YYEKEE (reference sequence). The CDR3: CASSLGLGQGNYEQYF. CDR3 coding DNA: TGTGCCAGCAGCTTAGGGTTAGGACAGGGGAACTACGAGCAGTACTTC.

In regard to this clonotype: This could be a read error, since a much larger clone is one nucleotide away. The rearrangement joins TRBV29-1 to TRBJ2-3; D tentatively fits TRBD1 or TRBD2 (5 bases each). The CDR3 length is 12 residues. Per germline, CDR1 SQVTM and CDR2 ANQGSEA. The DNA for the CDR3 is TGCAGCGTTGCGCCTAGCACAGGTACGCAGTATTTT. Protein sequence: CSVAPSTGTQYF.

This clonotype was seen many times. The CDR3 protein is CSVATGTSYEQYF. Written as DNA, the CDR3 is TGCAGCGTTGCTACAGGGACTTCCTACGAGCAGTACTTC. This rearrangement joins TRBV29-1 to TRBJ2-7; D is possibly TRBD1 or TRBD2 (6 bases each). V was trimmed by 4 bases and J by 1 base, leaving 11 bases between them. From germline, CDR1 is SQVTM and CDR2 ANQGSEA. The CDR3 length is 13 residues.

This clonotype was counted between two and nine times. The V gene is TRBV20-1, the J gene TRBJ2-2; the D gene could be TRBD1 or TRBD2 (5 bases each). CDR3 length equals 13 residues. CDR1 is DFQATT and CDR2 is SNEGSKA in the germline V gene (reference sequence). Trimming shortened V by 5 bases and J by 1 base, and 8 bases separated the two germline ends. DNA for the CDR3: TGCAGTGCTGGGGGTCGGAACACCGGGGAGCTGTTTTTT. Translated, it gives CSAGGRNTGELFF.

The chain carries TRBV7-9 and TRBJ1-2, with a tentative D call TRBD1 (5 bases). Germline V gene data show CDR1 as SEHNR and CDR2 as FQNEAQ (reference sequence). This CDR3 has 13 residues. V was trimmed by 4 bases and J by 8 bases, leaving 14 bases between them. CDR3 protein: CASSSVGARGYTF. As DNA, the CDR3 is TGTGCCAGCAGCTCGGTCGGGGCACGGGGCTACACCTTC.

This chain links TRBV12-3 or TRBV12-4 with TRBJ1-2; TRBD1 matches 9 bases. The CDR3 has 14 residues. V lost 5 bases, J lost 7 bases, and 8 bases stayed unmatched. The DNA of the CDR3 is TGTGCCAGCAGTCCTGACAGGGGGTTTTCTGGCTACACCTTC. It codes for CASSPDRGFSGYTF.

This clonotype showed up just a few times. CDR3 residues: CASSYSTRGEKLFF. For the CDR3, the DNA is TGTGCCAGCAGTTACTCGACAAGAGGTGAAAAACTGTTTTTT. The chain couples TRBV6-5 to TRBJ1-4; D remains ambiguous. Trimming cost V 0 bases and J 7 bases, with 9 bases left between them. The CDR3 spans 14 residues. Germline CDR1 reads MNHEY; CDR2 reads SVGAGI.

At least ten counts were recorded for this clonotype. This chain uses TRBV7-2 with TRBJ2-3, with TRBD2 matching over 7 bases. J was trimmed by 1 base and V by 6 bases; bases with no gene match: 7. This CDR3 is 15 amino acids long. Germline loops: CDR1 SGHTA, CDR2 FQGNSA. CDR3 DNA sequence: TGTGCCAGCAGACCAAGCGGGACCCGCACAGATACGCAGTATTTT. It codes for CASRPSGTRTDTQYF.

This clonotype was counted at least ten times. The chain is built from TRBV7-2 and TRBJ2-1, with D uncertain. The CDR3 is 13 residues long. Germline-derived CDR1 and CDR2 are SGHTA and FQGNSA. V lost 6 bases and J lost 4, with 10 bases in between. The CDR3 spells CASRPGTYNEQFF. CDR3 coding DNA: TGTGCCAGCAGACCTGGAACTTACAATGAGCAGTTCTTC.

This clonotype was found a few times. The chain employs TRBV6-5 and TRBJ1-5, with D maybe TRBD1 (5 bases). Germline V gives CDR1 MNHEY, CDR2 SVGAGI. The CDR3 is 15 amino acids. The ends were cut back, 5 bases at V and 5 bases at J, with 16 bases in the middle. The chain's CDR3 is CASSLQGQRDQPQHF. The CDR3 DNA follows: TGTGCCAGCAGTCTGCAGGGCCAGCGCGATCAGCCCCAGCATTTT.

This clonotype was recorded at least ten times. The J gene is TRBJ2-7, the V gene TRBV5-6; the match to TRBD2 covers 9 bases. This CDR3 contains 17 residues. Trimming removed 2 bases from V and 0 bases from J; junction bases left unmatched: 9. From germline, CDR1 is SGHDT and CDR2 YYEEEE. Here the CDR3 DNA reads TGTGCCAGCAGCTTCGGGGTAGCGGGGGCTAGCTCCTACGAGCAGTACGTC. Amino acid sequence: CASSFGVAGASSYEQYV.

This clonotype was found many times. The rearrangement links TRBV6-5 to TRBJ2-1, with D perhaps matching TRBD1 or TRBD2 (7 bases each). This CDR3 is built from 14 residues. Trimming removed 0 bases from V and 11 bases from J, with 14 bases in between. Germline lookup yields CDR1 MNHEY and CDR2 SVGAGI. The CDR3 coding sequence is TGTGCCAGCAGTTACTCGGCAGGGGGAGGGAAGCAGTTCTTC. This encodes CASSYSAGGGKQFF.

This clonotype appeared many times. The DNA for the CDR3 is TGCGCCAGCAGCCCTGGACCGGAGCAGTTCTTC. This codes for CASSPGPEQFF. The chain uses TRBV5-1 and TRBJ2-1; D remains unclear. The V end lost 4 bases, the J end lost 10 bases, and 9 bases lay between the germline ends. The germline V gene encodes CDR1 SGHRS and CDR2 YFSETQ. The CDR3 is 11 residues long.

There are many counts of this clonotype. The V gene is TRBV28, the J gene TRBJ2-7; D uncertain. Germline CDR1 is MDHEN and CDR2 is SYDVKM. The CDR3 has 13 residues. Between the trimmed V and J ends, which lost 2 bases and 0 bases, there was a span of 5 bases. The CDR3 DNA reads as TGTGCCAGCAGTTTAACACTCTCCTACGAGCAGTACGTC. Translating it yields CASSLTLSYEQYV.

This clonotype was observed many times. The chain links TRBV20-1 to TRBJ2-1, with D possibly being TRBD2 (6 bases). This CDR3 comprises 13 residues. In germline, CDR1 is DFQATT, CDR2 SNEGSKA (reference sequence). V was cut by 5 bases and J by 9 bases, with 17 bases left in between. This CDR3 is CSAARDWSGEQFF. The CDR3 DNA reads as TGCAGTGCTGCTCGGGACTGGTCGGGTGAGCAGTTCTTC.

The sample holds many counts of this clonotype. The chain joins TRBV10-2 to TRBJ2-1; perhaps TRBD1 as D (5 bases). CDR3 length: 10 residues. V dropped 11 bases and J dropped 8 bases, with 10 bases sitting between them. Germline values: CDR1 WSHSY, CDR2 SAAADI. This chain's CDR3 is CAVQGDEQFF. The CDR3 DNA sequence: TGCGCCGTGCAGGGCGATGAGCAGTTCTTC.

This clonotype has ten or more counts. The J gene is TRBJ1-6, the V gene TRBV20-1, with 8 bases that match TRBD1. V dropped 3 bases and J dropped 4; count of bases not matched to a gene: 5. The germline gives CDR1 DFQATT, CDR2 SNEGSKA (reference sequence). This CDR3 is built from 15 residues. CDR3 sequence (DNA): TGCAGTGCTAGGGGGAGACAGGGGTATAATTCACCCCTCCACTTT. Protein product: CSARGRQGYNSPLHF.

Only a few counts were recorded for this clonotype. This rearrangement joins TRBV6-2 or TRBV6-3 to TRBJ1-1; maybe TRBD1 (5 bases). The CDR3 extends over 18 amino acids. Per the germline V gene, CDR1 is MNHEY and CDR2 is SVGEGT. Trimming removed 7 bases from V and 3 bases from J, with 27 bases in between. CDR3 sequence (DNA): TGTGCCAGCATGGGGGGGTTAGCGTGGCTTCAGCAGGACACTGAAGCTTTCTTT. The encoded protein is CASMGGLAWLQQDTEAFF.

The chain recombines TRBV27 with TRBJ2-5; TRBD2 is a possible D gene (6 bases). V was pared by 1 base and J by 5 bases, with 11 bases between. Germline V gene sequence: CDR1 MNHEY, CDR2 SMNVEV (reference sequence). The length of the CDR3 is 14 residues. The chain's CDR3 is CASSLFGGSETQYF. In nucleotides, the CDR3 is TGTGCCAGCAGTTTATTTGGGGGGAGTGAGACCCAGTACTTC.

The chain recombines TRBV5-6 with TRBJ1-6; perhaps TRBD1 as D (5 bases). Trimming removed 5 bases from V and 9 bases from J, with 18 bases in between. CDR1 is SGHDT and CDR2 is YYEEEE in the germline V gene. The CDR3 loop spans 15 amino acids. CDR3 amino acids: CASSLADILSSPLHF. The CDR3 bases are TGTGCCAGCAGTTTAGCGGACATTCTGAGTTCACCCCTCCACTTT. Full variable domain (outside the CDR3, taken from reference TRBV5-6 and TRBJ1-6): DAGVTQSPTHLIKTRGQQVTLRCSPKSGHDTVSWYQQALGQGPQFIFQYYEEEERQRGNFPDRFSGHQFPNYSSELNVNALLLGDSALYLCASSLADILSSPLHFGNGTRLTVT.

This clonotype occurred a few times. J is TRBJ1-2 and V is TRBV20-1, with D unclear. The CDR3 runs 13 residues. CDR1 and CDR2 (germline): DFQATT, SNEGSKA (reference sequence). The V and J ends lost 0 bases and 5 bases respectively, with 10 bases between them. The CDR3 loop reads CSAREGTMYGYTF. The CDR3 DNA reads TGCAGTGCTAGAGAGGGTACGATGTATGGCTACACCTTC.

This chain links TRBV7-2 with TRBJ2-5, with 7 bases identical to TRBD2. The CDR3 length is 15 residues. The junction had 4 bases not matched to a gene; V was cut back by 3 bases and J by 0 bases. Per the germline V gene, CDR1 is SGHTA and CDR2 is FQGNSA. CDR3 protein: CASSLGGKYQETQYF. The CDR3 region has the DNA TGTGCCAGCAGCTTGGGGGGGAAATACCAAGAGACCCAGTACTTC.

A few counts support this clonotype. The rearrangement uses TRBV11-1 and TRBJ2-3; tentative D call: TRBD2 (5 bases). Looked up from germline, CDR1 is SGHAT and CDR2 is FQDESV (reference sequence). The CDR3 spans 18 residues. V was clipped by 1 base and J by 1 base, with 18 bases between them. CDR3 in DNA: TGTGCCAGCAGCTTAGGAGGGTCTCGGGGTCTCCGCACAGATACGCAGTATTTT. Protein product: CASSLGGSRGLRTDTQYF.

In this sample, this clonotype turned up many times. DNA of the CDR3: TGCAGTGCTAGAGAGGGGGACATCTACACTGAAGCTTTCTTT. This encodes CSAREGDIYTEAFF. V usage is TRBV20-1 and J usage is TRBJ1-1; a weak D match, TRBD1 (6 bases). The V gene's germline CDR1 is DFQATT and CDR2 SNEGSKA (reference sequence). Trimming took 0 bases from V and 3 from J, leaving 11 bases between them. The CDR3 extends over 14 amino acids.